The following is a TCR beta chain sequence with its context. Its antigen is as yet unknown. Trimming removed 6 bases from V and 7 bases from J; junction bases left unmatched: 11. Germline V gene data show CDR1 as DFQATT and CDR2 as SNEGSKA (reference sequence). This CDR3 is built from 14 residues. Unique molecular identifiers were built into the TCRbeta library. TCRdb re-analysed the PCR reads in MiXCR, keeping a single row per CDR3 protein. The table lists fewer than 250,000 distinct CDR3 sequences, roughly 15% of them singletons. This sample is drawn from a study of T-cell reconstitution after alpha-beta-depleted transplantation in children. Study-wide results and limits: There were some patients whose high TCRbeta diversity at day 60 came from surviving recipient T cells and thymic progenitors.

This TCR was recovered from a male patient aged 2-15 years who had a stem cell transplant for acute lymphoblastic leukemia, so the T cells may come from the graft donor. The sample was PBMCs, mostly from graft donor cells, taken 360 days after TCRalphabeta/CD19-depleted stem cell transplant. The chain joins TRBV20-1 to TRBJ2-7; 11 bases are shared with TRBD1. DNA for the CDR3: TGCAGTGCACACAAACCCGGGACAGGGGGGGAGCAGTACTTC. This gives the protein CSAHKPGTGGEQYF.